Sequencing of this TCR beta chain was carried out in a study of blood T cell repertoires in COVID-19. Study background: COVID-19 samples, acute and convalescent, were from the United States, Italy and Spain. Sources were T cells, B-cell-depleted T cells, or PBMCs; the material itself was cDNA or gDNA.

Authors' analysis steps: Amplification from reference gene primers served as the basis for estimated nucleated cell counts. The data were produced by immunoSEQ multiplex PCR, yet TCRdb's version contains in-frame clones alone and is incomplete. V and J calls and clone size are those listed in that table; D and trimming were worked out from the DNA. Among 150,000 to 200,000 clones listed, approximately 85% were seen once. V gave up 4 bases and J gave up 0 bases; unmatched junction bases: 11. The CDR3 contains 17 residues. The chain is built from TRBV23-1 and TRBJ1-1, with 7 nucleotides matching TRBD1. TRBV23-1 is filed as an ORF, its function uncertain. This receptor was taken from a man aged 35 to 55 with acute or convalescent COVID-19. Sequenced sample: peripheral blood. The CDR3 here is CASSLRGPREMNTEAFF. As DNA, the CDR3 is TGCGCCAGCAGTCTGAGGGGGCCCCGAGAAATGAACACTGAAGCTTTCTTT.